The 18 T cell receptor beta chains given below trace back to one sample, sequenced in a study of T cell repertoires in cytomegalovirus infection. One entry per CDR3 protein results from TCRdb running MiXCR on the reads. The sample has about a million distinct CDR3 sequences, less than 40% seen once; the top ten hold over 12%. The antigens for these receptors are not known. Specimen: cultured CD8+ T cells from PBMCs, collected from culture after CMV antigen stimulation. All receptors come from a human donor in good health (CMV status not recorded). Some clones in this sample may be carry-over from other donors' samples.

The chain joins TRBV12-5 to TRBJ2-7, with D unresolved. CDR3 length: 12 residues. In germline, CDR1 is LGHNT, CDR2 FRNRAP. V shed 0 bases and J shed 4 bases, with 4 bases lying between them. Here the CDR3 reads CASGLVQYEQYF. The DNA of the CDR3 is TGTGCTAGTGGTTTGGTACAGTACGAGCAGTACTTC.

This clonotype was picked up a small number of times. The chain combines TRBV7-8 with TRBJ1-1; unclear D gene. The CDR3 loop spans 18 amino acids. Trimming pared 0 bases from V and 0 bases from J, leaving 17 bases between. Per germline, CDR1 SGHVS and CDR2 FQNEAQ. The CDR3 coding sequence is TGTGCCAGCAGCTTAGCAAAATTCGGGCAGAACATGAACACTGAAGCTTTCTTT. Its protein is CASSLAKFGQNMNTEAFF.

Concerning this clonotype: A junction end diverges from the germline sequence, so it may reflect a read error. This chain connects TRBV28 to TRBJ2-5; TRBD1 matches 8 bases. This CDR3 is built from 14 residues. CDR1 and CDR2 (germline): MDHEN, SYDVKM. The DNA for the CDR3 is TGTGCCAGCATCGACAGGGGCTCCCAAGAGACCCGGTACTTC. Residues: CASIDRGSQETRYF.

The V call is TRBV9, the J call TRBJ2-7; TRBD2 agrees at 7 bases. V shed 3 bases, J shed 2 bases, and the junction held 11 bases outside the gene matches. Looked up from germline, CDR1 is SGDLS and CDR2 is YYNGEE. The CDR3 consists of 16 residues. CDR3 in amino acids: CASSGRDYSSPYEQYF. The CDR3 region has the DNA TGTGCCAGCAGCGGGAGGGACTACTCAAGCCCCTACGAGCAGTACTTC.

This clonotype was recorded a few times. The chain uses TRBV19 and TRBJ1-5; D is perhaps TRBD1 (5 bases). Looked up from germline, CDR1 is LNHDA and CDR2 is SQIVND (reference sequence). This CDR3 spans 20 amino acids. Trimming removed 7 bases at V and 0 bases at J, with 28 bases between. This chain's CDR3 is CASIPRGKPAGRDSNQPQHF. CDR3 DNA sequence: TGTGCCAGTATACCTCGGGGGAAACCTGCCGGACGAGATAGCAATCAGCCCCAGCATTTT.

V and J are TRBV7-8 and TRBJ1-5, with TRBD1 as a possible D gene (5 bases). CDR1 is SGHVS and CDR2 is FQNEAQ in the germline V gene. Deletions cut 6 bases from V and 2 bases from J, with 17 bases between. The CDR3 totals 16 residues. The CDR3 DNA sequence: TGTGCCAGCAGTGAAATAACGGGGGACGGCAATCAGCCCCAGCATTTT. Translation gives CASSEITGDGNQPQHF.

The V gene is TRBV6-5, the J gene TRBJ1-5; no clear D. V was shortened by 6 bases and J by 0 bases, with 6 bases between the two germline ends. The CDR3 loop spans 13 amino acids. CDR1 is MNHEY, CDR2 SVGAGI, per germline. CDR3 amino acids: CASRIDSNQPQHF. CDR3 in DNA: TGTGCCAGCAGAATAGATAGCAATCAGCCCCAGCATTTT.

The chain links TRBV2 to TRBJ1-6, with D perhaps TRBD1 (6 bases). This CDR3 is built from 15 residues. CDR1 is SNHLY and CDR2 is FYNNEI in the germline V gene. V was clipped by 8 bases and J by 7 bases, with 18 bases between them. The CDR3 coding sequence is TGTGCCAGCGAGGGGGGTAATGAAAGGAATTCACCCCTCCACTTT. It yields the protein CASEGGNERNSPLHF.

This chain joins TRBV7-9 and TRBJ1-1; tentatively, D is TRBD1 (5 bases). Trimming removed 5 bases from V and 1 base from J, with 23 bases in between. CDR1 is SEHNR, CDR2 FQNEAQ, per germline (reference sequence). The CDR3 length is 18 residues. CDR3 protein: CASSPRDSEYNRNTEAFF. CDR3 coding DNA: TGTGCCAGCAGCCCCCGGGACTCCGAGTATAATAGGAACACTGAAGCTTTCTTT. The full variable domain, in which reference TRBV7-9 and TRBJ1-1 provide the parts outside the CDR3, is DTGVSQNPRHKITKRGQNVTFRCDPISEHNRLYWYRQTLGQGPEFLTYFQNEAQLEKSRLLSDRFSAERPKGSFSTLEIQRTEQGDSAMYLCASSPRDSEYNRNTEAFFGQGTRLTVV.

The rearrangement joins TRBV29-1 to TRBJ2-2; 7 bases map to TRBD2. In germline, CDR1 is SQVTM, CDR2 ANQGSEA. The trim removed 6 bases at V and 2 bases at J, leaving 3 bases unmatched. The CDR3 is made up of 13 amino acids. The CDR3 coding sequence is TGCAGCGTGGCGGGGGTTAACACCGGGGAGCTGTTTTTT. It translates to CSVAGVNTGELFF.

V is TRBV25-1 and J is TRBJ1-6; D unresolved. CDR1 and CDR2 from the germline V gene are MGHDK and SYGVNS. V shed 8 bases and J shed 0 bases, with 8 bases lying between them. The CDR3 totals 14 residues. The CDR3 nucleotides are TGTGCCAGCGCGCGGGACTCCTATAATTCACCCCTCCACTTT. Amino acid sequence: CASARDSYNSPLHF.

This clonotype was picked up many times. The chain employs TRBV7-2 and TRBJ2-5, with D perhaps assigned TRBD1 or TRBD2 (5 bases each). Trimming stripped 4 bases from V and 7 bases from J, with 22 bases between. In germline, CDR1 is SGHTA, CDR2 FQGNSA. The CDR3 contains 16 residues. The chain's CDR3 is CASSYRPMGSGTTQYF. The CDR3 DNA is TGTGCCAGCAGCTACCGCCCTATGGGGTCCGGGACGACCCAGTACTTC.

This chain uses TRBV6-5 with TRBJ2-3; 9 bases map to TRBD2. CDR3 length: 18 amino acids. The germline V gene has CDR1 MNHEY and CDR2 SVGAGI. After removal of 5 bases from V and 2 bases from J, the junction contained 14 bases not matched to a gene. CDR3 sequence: CASSLRRGGRGNTDTQYF. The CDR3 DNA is TGTGCCAGCAGTCTAAGGCGGGGGGGCCGAGGAAACACAGATACGCAGTATTTT.

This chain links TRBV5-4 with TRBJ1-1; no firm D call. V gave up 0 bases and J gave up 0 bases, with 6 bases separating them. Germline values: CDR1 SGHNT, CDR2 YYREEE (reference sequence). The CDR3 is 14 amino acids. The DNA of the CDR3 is TGTGCCAGCAGCTTGGTTGACGTGAACACTGAAGCTTTCTTT. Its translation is CASSLVDVNTEAFF.

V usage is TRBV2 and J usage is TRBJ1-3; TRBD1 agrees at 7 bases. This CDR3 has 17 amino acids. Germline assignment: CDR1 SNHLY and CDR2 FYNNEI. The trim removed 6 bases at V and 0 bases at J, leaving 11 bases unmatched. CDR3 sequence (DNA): TGTGCCAGCAGCTATCGGACAGGTCAGAGCTCTGGAAACACCATATATTTT. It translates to CASSYRTGQSSGNTIYF. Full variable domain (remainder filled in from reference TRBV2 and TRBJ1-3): EPEVTQTPSHQVTQMGQEVILRCVPISNHLYFYWYRQILGQKVEFLVSFYNNEISEKSEIFDDQFSVERPDGSNFTLKIRSTKLEDSAMYFCASSYRTGQSSGNTIYFGEGSWLTVV.

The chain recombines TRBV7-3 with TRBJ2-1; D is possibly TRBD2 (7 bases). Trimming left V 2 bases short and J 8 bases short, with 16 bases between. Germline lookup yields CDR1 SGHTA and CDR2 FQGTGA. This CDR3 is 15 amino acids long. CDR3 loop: CASSLEGGPEDEQFF. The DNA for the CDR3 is TGTGCCAGCAGCTTAGAGGGGGGGCCGGAGGATGAGCAGTTCTTC. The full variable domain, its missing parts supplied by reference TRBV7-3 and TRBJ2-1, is GAGVSQTPSNKVTEKGKYVELRCDPISGHTALYWYRQSLGQGPEFLIYFQGTGAADDSGLPNDRFFAVRPEGSVSTLKIQRTERGDSAVYLCASSLEGGPEDEQFFGPGTRLTVL.

This chain's CDR3 is CASSETESGLAPQHF. In nucleotides, the CDR3 is TGTGCCAGCAGCGAAACGGAATCCGGCCTCGCACCCCAGCATTTT. The rearrangement joins TRBV11-2 to TRBJ1-5; D unresolved. CDR3 length: 15 residues. Per the germline V gene, CDR1 is SGHAT and CDR2 is FQNNGV. Trimming pared 5 bases from V and 10 bases from J, leaving 21 bases between.

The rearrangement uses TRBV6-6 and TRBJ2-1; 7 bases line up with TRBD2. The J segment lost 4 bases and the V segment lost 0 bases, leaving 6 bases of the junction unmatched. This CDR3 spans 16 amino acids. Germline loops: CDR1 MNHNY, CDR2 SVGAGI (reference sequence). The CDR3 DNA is TGTGCCAGCAGTTACTCGAGCGGGACCCTTTACAATGAGCAGTTCTTC. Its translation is CASSYSSGTLYNEQFF.